Below are 10 T cell receptor beta chains sequenced from a single sample in a study of graft-versus-host responses after intestinal transplantation. Method: immunoSEQ multiplex PCR; TCRdb's copy keeps in-frame clones and lacks some. Among about 19,000 clones listed, 80% to 95% were seen once. The material sequenced was PBMCs, taken less than 400 days after transplant. Source of these receptors: a human patient who received an intestinal transplant, so some T cells may come from the graft donor.

The J gene is TRBJ1-6, the V gene TRBV4-2; no definite D call. V gave up 1 base and J gave up 7 bases, with 2 bases separating them. The CDR3 extends over 12 amino acids. CDR1 and CDR2 from the germline V gene are LGHNA and YNFKEQ. CDR3 sequence: CASSQVNSPLHF. The CDR3 DNA reads as TGTGCCAGCAGCCAAGTGAATTCACCCCTCCACTTT.

This clone came up once. The chain is built from TRBV9 and TRBJ1-6; no reliable D call. V was shortened by 2 bases and J by 9 bases, with 9 bases between the two germline ends. Germline V CDR1 and CDR2: SGDLS, YYNGEE. This CDR3 spans 13 amino acids. CDR3 nucleotide sequence: TGTGCCAGCAGCGTCCTTTCTTCTTCACCCCTCCACTTT. Protein: CASSVLSSSPLHF.

The chain has TRBV14 and TRBJ2-7, with D possibly TRBD1 on 6 matching bases. The CDR3 consists of 14 residues. The V end was cut by 1 base, the J end by 2 bases, with 9 bases between. From germline, CDR1 is SGHDN and CDR2 FVKESK. The CDR3 DNA reads as TGTGCCAGCAGCCAAGGTGGACAGCCCTACGAGCAGTACTTC. Translated, it gives CASSQGGQPYEQYF.

The chain is built from TRBV6-6 and TRBJ2-3; TRBD2 aligns across 10 bases. Germline CDR1 MNHNY, CDR2 SVGAGI (reference sequence). This CDR3 is 15 amino acids long. The junction had 4 bases not matched to a gene; V was cut back by 5 bases and J by 2 bases. The CDR3: CASSTSGTLTDTQYF. The CDR3 DNA is TGTGCCAGCAGTACTAGCGGGACCCTCACAGATACGCAGTATTTT.

V gene TRBV29-1 combines with J gene TRBJ2-5; a weak D match, TRBD1 (5 bases). Looked up from germline, CDR1 is SQVTM and CDR2 is ANQGSEA. Trimming took off 6 bases at V and 2 bases at J, with 13 bases between the two ends. This CDR3 has 13 amino acids. CDR3 nucleotides: TGCAGCGTGTTGGGGCAGGCACAAGAGACCCAGTACTTC. This sequence encodes CSVLGQAQETQYF.

The chain combines TRBV10-3 with TRBJ2-5; 10 bases agree with TRBD2. The tail of the sequence fits TRBJ2-7 better, so the J call may be wrong. The length of the CDR3 is 14 residues. Germline CDR1 reads ENHRY; CDR2 reads SYGVKD. The CDR3 DNA follows: TGTGCCATCAGTGGAACTAGCGGGATCGACGAGCAGTACTTC. Protein product: CAISGTSGIDEQYF.

J is TRBJ1-1 and V is TRBV7-9; 10 bases fit TRBD1. The germline V gene has CDR1 SEHNR and CDR2 FQNEAQ (reference sequence). The CDR3 is made up of 14 amino acids. The J segment lost 3 bases and the V segment lost 6 bases, leaving 4 bases of the junction unmatched. The CDR3 here is CASRRQGADTEAFF. For the CDR3, the DNA is TGTGCCAGCAGGCGACAGGGGGCGGACACTGAAGCTTTCTTT.

The chain has TRBV11-1 and TRBJ1-6; D is perhaps TRBD1 (6 bases). Germline loops: CDR1 SGHAT, CDR2 FQDESV (reference sequence). This CDR3 has 18 amino acids. V shed 1 base and J shed 0 bases, with 13 bases lying between them. The CDR3 loop is CASSLGGTRSSYNSPLHF. Written as DNA, the CDR3 is TGTGCCAGCAGCTTAGGGGGGACAAGGAGCTCCTATAATTCACCCCTCCACTTT.

The chain has TRBV15 and TRBJ1-2, with D possibly TRBD1 on 5 matching bases. Germline V gene data show CDR1 as LNHNV and CDR2 as YYDKDF (reference sequence). CDR3 length: 14 amino acids. The V end was cut by 0 bases, the J end by 4 bases, with 9 bases between. CDR3 region: CATSRESGGYGYTF. The CDR3 DNA follows: TGTGCCACCAGCAGAGAGTCTGGGGGCTATGGCTACACCTTC.

Written as DNA, the CDR3 is TGTGCCAGCAGTCACCCGGGACAGGTAATCCAAGAGACCCAGTACTTC. Translation: CASSHPGQVIQETQYF. The chain is built from TRBV28 and TRBJ2-5; 8 bases map to TRBD1. Germline V gene sequence: CDR1 MDHEN, CDR2 SYDVKM. With 5 bases clipped from V and 1 base from J, the junction kept 9 bases outside the gene matches. CDR3 length: 16 residues.